Listed here are 21 T cell receptor beta chains from one sample, sequenced in a study of human T cells and chemical hapten exposure. Each CDR3 protein gets one entry after TCRdb re-called the RACE reads with MiXCR. The repertoire consists of some 87,000 distinct CDR3 sequences, with 10% occurring once and the leading ten covering 1.3% to 1.5%. Time point given: patch test 1, 2 weeks after DPC sensitization. Regarding treatment: therapeutic diphenylcyclopropenone sensitization with weekly scalp DPC. Specimen: whole blood, collected in connection with sensitization to the hapten diphenylcyclopropenone (DPC). The receptors derive from a woman aged 50 to 65 with alopecia areata. Some clones in this sample may be carry-over from other donors' samples.

V usage is TRBV6-1 and J usage is TRBJ2-1, with 10 bases that match TRBD2. The CDR3 loop spans 15 amino acids. CDR1 is MNHNS, CDR2 SASEGT, per germline. After removal of 8 bases from V and 4 bases from J, the junction contained 8 bases not matched to a gene. The CDR3 coding sequence is TGTGCCAGCCGGATTGGGACTAGCGAGTACAATGAGCAGTTCTTC. This translates into CASRIGTSEYNEQFF.

The genes are TRBV29-1 and TRBJ1-2, with 7 nucleotides matching TRBD1. The CDR3 sequence is 12 residues long. Germline V lookup: CDR1 SQVTM, CDR2 ANQGSEA. The V segment lost 4 bases and the J segment 6 bases; nucleotides outside the gene matches: 5. The CDR3: CSVGDSPDGYTF. As DNA, the CDR3 is TGCAGCGTTGGGGACAGTCCAGATGGCTACACCTTC.

This clonotype has only a few counts. CDR3 amino acids: CSVVSEGRGNQPQHF. DNA for the CDR3: TGCAGCGTTGTATCCGAGGGAAGAGGCAATCAGCCCCAGCATTTT. The rearrangement uses TRBV29-1 and TRBJ1-5; D uncertain. This CDR3 contains 15 residues. Trimming took off 4 bases at V and 2 bases at J, with 15 bases between the two ends. Looked up from germline, CDR1 is SQVTM and CDR2 is ANQGSEA.

V is TRBV5-4 and J is TRBJ2-3, with D tentatively TRBD1 or TRBD2 (5 bases each). CDR1 is SGHNT, CDR2 YYREEE, per germline (reference sequence). This CDR3 spans 15 amino acids. V lost 5 bases, J lost 1 base, and 14 bases lay in between. The CDR3 region is CASRRDLGGTDTQYF. In DNA form, the CDR3 reads TGTGCCAGCAGACGGGACCTTGGGGGCACAGATACGCAGTATTTT.

This clonotype was seen only a few times. The chain carries TRBV6-2 or TRBV6-3 and TRBJ2-1, with TRBD2 matching 7 bases. This CDR3 has 12 amino acids. Trimming took 6 bases from V and 8 from J; bases not matched to a gene: 4. Germline CDR1 MNHEY, CDR2 SVGEGT. The CDR3 sequence: CASSKLAYEQFF. In nucleotides, the CDR3 is TGTGCCAGCAGCAAACTAGCGTATGAGCAGTTCTTC.

The genes are TRBV12-3 or TRBV12-4 and TRBJ2-6; D remains ambiguous. The length of the CDR3 is 12 residues. V lost 3 bases and J 12 bases, leaving 9 bases between the germline ends. The CDR3 is CASSFSLGVLTF. The CDR3 nucleotides are TGTGCCAGCAGTTTTTCACTGGGCGTCCTGACTTTC.

This clonotype was seen at least ten times. The rearrangement links TRBV18 to TRBJ2-3, with 9 bases matching TRBD2. The CDR3 length is 15 residues. The germline V gene encodes CDR1 KGHSH and CDR2 LQKENI. V dropped 3 bases and J dropped 3; count of bases not matched to a gene: 4. The CDR3 reads CASSPGAGGTDTQYF. The CDR3 nucleotides read TGTGCCAGCTCACCGGGAGCGGGAGGAACAGATACGCAGTATTTT.

In its sample, this clonotype was seen a few times. This chain joins TRBV2 and TRBJ1-5, with TRBD1 matching 9 bases. The CDR3 spans 15 residues. The V gene end was trimmed by 6 bases and the J gene end by 0 bases; junction bases not matched to a gene: 3. Germline V CDR1 and CDR2: SNHLY, FYNNEI. The CDR3 is CASSVTGGSNQPQHF. CDR3 coding DNA: TGTGCCAGCAGCGTGACAGGGGGTAGCAATCAGCCCCAGCATTTT.

J is TRBJ2-1 and V is TRBV11-2, with D possibly matching TRBD2 (7 bases). V shed 5 bases and J shed 2 bases, with 19 bases lying between them. Per the germline V gene, CDR1 is SGHAT and CDR2 is FQNNGV. The length of the CDR3 is 17 residues. CDR3 nucleotide sequence: TGTGCCAGCAGCCCCCTACTAGCCGGGGGGCCCTACAATGAGCAGTTCTTC. Translating it yields CASSPLLAGGPYNEQFF.

The chain employs TRBV18 and TRBJ2-7; 7 bases map to TRBD1. This CDR3 has 15 amino acids. The V gene end was trimmed by 3 bases and the J gene end by 2 bases; junction bases not matched to a gene: 7. Germline CDR1 reads KGHSH; CDR2 reads LQKENI. The chain's CDR3 is CASSPSGTAPYEQYF. The CDR3 DNA follows: TGTGCCAGCTCACCCAGTGGGACAGCCCCCTACGAGCAGTACTTC.

At least ten counts were recorded for this clonotype. The chain joins TRBV6-6 to TRBJ1-2; D unresolved. This CDR3 comprises 12 residues. Trimming shortened V by 4 bases and J by 8 bases, and 11 bases separated the two germline ends. Germline V gives CDR1 MNHNY, CDR2 SVGAGI (reference sequence). CDR3 region: CASSLEGWGYTF. In nucleotides, the CDR3 is TGTGCCAGCAGTTTGGAGGGTTGGGGCTACACCTTC.

In this sample, this clonotype turned up a few times. The chain joins TRBV11-2 to TRBJ2-5, with D uncertain. CDR1 and CDR2 (germline): SGHAT, FQNNGV. The length of the CDR3 is 13 residues. The germline V and J ends were trimmed by 1 base and 4 bases, with 7 bases remaining between them. This CDR3 reads CASSLGVRETQYF. In nucleotides, the CDR3 is TGTGCCAGCAGCTTAGGGGTACGAGAGACCCAGTACTTC. The complete variable domain, with remaining parts taken from reference TRBV11-2 and TRBJ2-5, reads EAGVAQSPRYKIIEKRQSVAFWCNPISGHATLYWYQQILGQGPKLLIQFQNNGVVDDSQLPKDRFSAERLKGVDSTLKIQPAKLEDSAVYLCASSLGVRETQYFGPGTRLLVL.

V and J are TRBV6-2 or TRBV6-3 and TRBJ2-5, with D possibly being TRBD1 or TRBD2 (5 bases each). Trimming cost V 2 bases and J 3 bases, with 10 bases left between them. The CDR3 has 14 residues. Germline lookup yields CDR1 MNHEY and CDR2 SVGEGT. CDR3 in DNA: TGTGCCAGCAGTTACCTGAGGGGCGAAGAGACCCAGTACTTC. Protein: CASSYLRGEETQYF.

This clonotype has a handful of counts. This rearrangement joins TRBV6-5 to TRBJ2-1; 12 nucleotides align to TRBD1. The CDR3 is 15 amino acids. Germline CDR1 is MNHEY and CDR2 is SVGAGI. V trimming: 6 bases; J trimming: 4 bases; junction bases outside the gene matches: 4. The CDR3 spells CASSRGQGAYNEQFF. In DNA, the CDR3 is TGTGCCAGCAGCCGGGGACAGGGGGCTTACAATGAGCAGTTCTTC.

This clonotype occurred many times. V is TRBV29-1 and J is TRBJ1-5, with D possibly being TRBD1 (5 bases). V was cut by 4 bases and J by 3 bases, with 10 bases left in between. The CDR3 is 13 amino acids. Germline CDR1 reads SQVTM; CDR2 reads ANQGSEA. The CDR3 reads CSVARAINQPQHF. As DNA, the CDR3 is TGCAGCGTTGCCAGGGCTATCAATCAGCCCCAGCATTTT.

The J gene is TRBJ2-5, the V gene TRBV7-2, with D perhaps assigned TRBD1 or TRBD2 (5 bases each). Germline V gene lookup returns CDR1 SGHTA and CDR2 FQGNSA. CDR3 size: 15 residues. The germline V and J ends were trimmed by 5 bases and 2 bases, with 15 bases remaining between them. The CDR3 is CASSNRGAQQETQYF. For the CDR3, the DNA is TGTGCCAGCAGCAATCGGGGCGCCCAACAAGAGACCCAGTACTTC.

J is TRBJ1-1 and V is TRBV12-3 or TRBV12-4; D perhaps matches TRBD1 (5 bases). The CDR3 has 14 residues. The V gene lost 6 bases and the J gene lost 5 bases, with 16 bases spanning the gap. In DNA form, the CDR3 reads TGTGCCAGCAGCCCCCCCGCGAGGGGAACTGAAGCTTTCTTT. The encoded protein is CASSPPARGTEAFF.

This clonotype occurred a few times. The CDR3 DNA reads TGTGCCAGCAGCCAAGATGTTGCACACTACAATGAGCAGTTCTTC. Amino acids: CASSQDVAHYNEQFF. The chain joins TRBV14 to TRBJ2-1; D uncertain. Germline V CDR1 and CDR2: SGHDN, FVKESK. The CDR3 length is 15 residues. V was shortened by 0 bases and J by 3 bases, with 9 bases between the two germline ends.

This clonotype was detected ten times or more. The gene calls are TRBV7-3 and TRBJ2-2; D might be TRBD1 (5 bases). The CDR3 extends over 16 amino acids. V shed 4 bases and J shed 1 base, with 13 bases lying between them. From germline, CDR1 is SGHTA and CDR2 FQGTGA. The CDR3 DNA reads as TGTGCCAGCAGCTCCTACTCCCAGGGGAACACCGGGGAGCTGTTTTTT. This encodes CASSSYSQGNTGELFF.

V is TRBV7-9 and J is TRBJ1-4; maybe TRBD1 (5 bases). The length of the CDR3 is 20 residues. Germline loops: CDR1 SEHNR, CDR2 FQNEAQ (reference sequence). Trimming cost V 5 bases and J 0 bases, with 25 bases left between them. The CDR3 nucleotides read TGTGCCAGCAGCCCTCTCCCTGGCCAGGGTGGTCCCGCAACTAATGAAAAACTGTTTTTT. The encoded protein is CASSPLPGQGGPATNEKLFF.

This chain links TRBV5-1 with TRBJ1-2; maybe TRBD1 (5 bases). The V end lost 0 bases, the J end lost 8 bases, and 14 bases lay between the germline ends. CDR1 and CDR2 (germline): SGHRS, YFSETQ. The length of the CDR3 is 14 residues. Here the CDR3 DNA reads TGCGCCAGCAGCTTGGCATTAGGGCAGGGAGGCTACACCTTC. It encodes CASSLALGQGGYTF.